This T cell receptor beta chain was profiled in a study of tumor-infiltrating lymphocytes in oesophageal squamous cell carcinoma. TCRdb re-called the PCR reads with MiXCR, one entry per CDR3 protein. The sample comprises approximately 18,000 distinct CDR3 sequences, 40% to 45% of which are singletons, and roughly a third rests with the top ten. This clonotype has a handful of counts. The TCR comes from a female donor with esophageal squamous cell carcinoma. Sequenced sample: normal esophageal tissue next to the tumor.

Here the CDR3 DNA reads TGTGCCAGCAGCTTAACTTCCGGACTAGCTAGCGAGACCCAGTACTTC. Translation gives CASSLTSGLASETQYF. The genes are TRBV7-3 and TRBJ2-5; 8 nucleotides match TRBD2. Trimming cost V 0 bases and J 5 bases; bases outside gene matches: 8. CDR1 is SGHTA and CDR2 is FQGTGA in the germline V gene. The CDR3 runs to 16 residues.